This T cell receptor beta chain was observed in a study of CD8 T cells in Susac syndrome. CD8+ and CD4+ T cells from blood underwent TCR beta sequencing. General study points: The study conceded that relatively few individuals underwent its TCR sequencing and HLA analysis.

The CDR3 runs to 14 residues. V was cut by 4 bases and J by 7 bases, with 17 bases left in between. The germline V gene has CDR1 MNHNS and CDR2 SASEGT. Reverse transcription of about 0.45 to 1 ug RNA was carried out with random hexamers. The TCR beta CDR3 was amplified by immunoSEQ multiplex PCR across 54 Vbeta, 13 Jbeta. MiXCR, run by TCRdb on the immunoSEQ multiplex PCR reads, gives a single entry per CDR3 protein. Here the sample spans 150,000 or so distinct CDR3 sequences, around 96% being singletons. On this clonotype itself: The antigen remains undetermined.

The gene calls are TRBV6-1 and TRBJ2-7; D is perhaps TRBD1 (6 bases). The clonotype was recovered from a human donor in good health. Source material: CD4+ T cells from PBMCs. Written as DNA, the CDR3 is TGTGCCAGCAGTGCCGGACAGAAGTACGGGGAGCAGTACTTC. Its translation: CASSAGQKYGEQYF.